The entry that follows covers one TCR beta chain sequence. Sequencing used immunoSEQ multiplex PCR; TCRdb keeps in-frame clones, though not all of them. The sample includes around 13,000 clones, 65% to 90% seen only once; the top ten take roughly 25%. This specimen belongs to a study of blood T cell repertoires in COVID-19. V lost 1 base and J lost 1; bases outside the gene matches: 10. The CDR3 runs to 19 residues. Per germline, CDR1 LGHNA and CDR2 YSLEER. The clonotype originates from a man in his forties with active or convalescent COVID-19. The material sequenced was peripheral blood. The rearrangement joins TRBV4-3 to TRBJ2-6, with 7 bases aligning to TRBD2. The CDR3 reads CASSQAPGGGASGANVLTF. The CDR3 bases are TGCGCCAGCAGCCAAGCCCCCGGGGGAGGGGCGTCTGGGGCCAACGTCCTGACTTTC.